The 21 T cell receptor beta chains below were found in one sample sequenced in a study of blood T cell repertoires in COVID-19. Libraries were prepared by immunoSEQ multiplex PCR; TCRdb keeps only in-frame clonotypes and omits some of them. This sample has approximately 360,000 clones; around 87% occur once, and the top ten carry 1.5% to 2.5%. Sequenced: PBMCs or T cells enriched from blood (not recorded which). The receptors were sampled from a man in his forties or fifties in a cohort exposed to, infected with or recovered from COVID-19 (not recorded which).

This chain uses TRBV10-3 with TRBJ2-3; 10 bases fit TRBD2. After removal of 0 bases from V and 0 bases from J, the junction contained 3 bases not matched to a gene. This CDR3 region has 17 residues. Germline loops: CDR1 ENHRY, CDR2 SYGVKD. The CDR3 nucleotides read TGTGCCATCAGTGAGTCTTTGACTAGCGGGAGCACAGATACGCAGTATTTT. Its translation: CAISESLTSGSTDTQYF.

V and J are TRBV30 and TRBJ1-1; weak D call: TRBD1 (5 bases). The CDR3 length is 12 residues. Deletions cut 2 bases from V and 4 bases from J, with 8 bases between. Germline lookup yields CDR1 GTSNPN and CDR2 SVGIG (reference sequence). The CDR3 DNA sequence: TGTGCCTGGAGTATCGGGGGCACTGAAGCTTTCTTT. It encodes CAWSIGGTEAFF. Supplemented by reference TRBV30 and TRBJ1-1, the full variable domain reads SQTIHQWPATLVQPVGSPLSLECTVEGTSNPNLYWYRQAAGRGLQLLFYSVGIGQISSEVPQNLSASRPQDRQFILSSKKLLLSDSGFYLCAWSIGGTEAFFGQGTRLTVV.

The chain links TRBV6-2 or TRBV6-3 to TRBJ1-2; unclear D gene. V gave up 6 bases and J gave up 6 bases, with 11 bases separating them. CDR3 size: 12 residues. The germline gives CDR1 MNHEY, CDR2 SVGEGT. CDR3 loop: CASSLLVDGYTF. The CDR3 DNA reads TGTGCCAGCAGCCTCTTAGTTGATGGCTACACCTTC.

This sequence joins TRBV19 and TRBJ2-2; 10 nucleotides align to TRBD2. J gave up 1 base and V 6 bases, and 5 bases lay outside the gene matches. Germline CDR1 and CDR2: LNHDA and SQIVND (reference sequence). There are 16 residues in the CDR3. DNA of the CDR3: TGTGCCAGTAGACCAATAGCGGGGGGGAACACCGGGGAGCTGTTTTTT. Residues: CASRPIAGGNTGELFF.

The chain carries TRBV4-2 and TRBJ2-7, with 7 nucleotides matching TRBD2. Germline V gives CDR1 LGHNA, CDR2 YNFKEQ. V lost 1 base to trimming and J lost 0 bases; unmatched junction nucleotides: 3. The CDR3 extends over 15 amino acids. The CDR3 reads CASSQGASGSYEQYF. The CDR3 bases are TGTGCCAGCAGCCAAGGGGCTAGCGGCTCCTACGAGCAGTACTTC.

The chain recombines TRBV5-1 with TRBJ1-4, with 11 bases aligning to TRBD1. The V gene's germline CDR1 is SGHRS and CDR2 YFSETQ. The CDR3 is 18 residues long. V lost 3 bases and J lost 5; bases outside the gene matches: 12. This CDR3 is CASSYKARGQGANEKLFF. CDR3 sequence (DNA): TGCGCCAGCAGCTATAAAGCCCGCGGACAGGGGGCAAATGAAAAACTGTTTTTT.

The chain joins TRBV14 to TRBJ2-1; 9 bases match TRBD1. V shed 2 bases and J 5 bases; nucleotides not matched to a gene: 13. The V gene's germline CDR1 is SGHDN and CDR2 FVKESK. The CDR3 is made up of 18 amino acids. DNA of the CDR3: TGTGCCAGCAGCCAACCTGGGACAGGGAGTATAATGAACAATGAGCAGTTCTTC. Translated, it gives CASSQPGTGSIMNNEQFF.

V usage is TRBV30 and J usage is TRBJ1-1; D gene uncertain. Per the germline V gene, CDR1 is GTSNPN and CDR2 is SVGIG (reference sequence). Trimming removed 4 bases from V and 6 bases from J, with 9 bases in between. The CDR3 covers 11 residues. CDR3 region: CAWNGGAEAFF. CDR3 nucleotide sequence: TGTGCCTGGAATGGAGGCGCTGAAGCTTTCTTT. Drawing the rest from reference TRBV30 and TRBJ1-1, the complete variable domain is SQTIHQWPATLVQPVGSPLSLECTVEGTSNPNLYWYRQAAGRGLQLLFYSVGIGQISSEVPQNLSASRPQDRQFILSSKKLLLSDSGFYLCAWNGGAEAFFGQGTRLTVV.

This clone was found a few times. J is TRBJ2-7 and V is TRBV19; D is undetermined. V lost 5 bases, J lost 2 bases, and 28 bases lay in between. This CDR3 comprises 19 residues. CDR1 and CDR2 (germline): LNHDA, SQIVND (reference sequence). DNA for the CDR3: TGTGCCAGTAGTCCCGGAGCTTTAGGAAGAGACTCAAACCCCTACGAGCAGTACTTC. It translates to CASSPGALGRDSNPYEQYF.

The chain links TRBV6-1 to TRBJ2-7, with 9 bases aligning to TRBD2. This CDR3 has 17 residues. J gave up 1 base and V 3 bases, and 10 bases lay outside the gene matches. Germline V gene lookup returns CDR1 MNHNS and CDR2 SASEGT. The chain's CDR3 is CASSDSGLAGRSYEQYF. The CDR3 region has the DNA TGTGCCAGCAGTGATAGCGGTCTAGCGGGAAGATCCTACGAGCAGTACTTC.

V is TRBV5-1 and J is TRBJ1-2, with TRBD1 identical over 8 bases. The CDR3 runs to 15 residues. CDR1 is SGHRS, CDR2 YFSETQ, per germline. The junction had 8 bases not matched to a gene; V was cut back by 4 bases and J by 3 bases. CDR3 sequence reads: CASSITGGVDYGYTF. The CDR3 DNA sequence: TGCGCCAGCAGCATTACAGGGGGAGTCGACTATGGCTACACCTTC. The variable domain in full, completed from reference TRBV5-1 and TRBJ1-2, reads KAGVTQTPRYLIKTRGQQVTLSCSPISGHRSVSWYQQTPGQGLQFLFEYFSETQRNKGNFPGRFSGRQFSNSRSEMNVSTLELGDSALYLCASSITGGVDYGYTFGSGTRLTVV.

This chain joins TRBV2 and TRBJ1-2; weak D call: TRBD1 (5 bases). The CDR3 length is 15 residues. The V end lost 3 bases, the J end lost 2 bases, and 13 bases lay between the germline ends. CDR1 is SNHLY and CDR2 is FYNNEI in the germline V gene. CDR3 sequence (DNA): TGTGCCAGCAGTGATCGGAGGGGTACGAACTATGGCTACACCTTC. Its protein is CASSDRRGTNYGYTF.

The chain employs TRBV5-1 and TRBJ2-1, with 8 bases fitting TRBD2. The CDR3 loop spans 15 amino acids. V lost 1 base and J lost 9; bases outside the gene matches: 9. Germline V gene sequence: CDR1 SGHRS, CDR2 YFSETQ. Here the CDR3 reads CASSLSGTSGGEQFF. CDR3 in DNA: TGCGCCAGCAGCTTGTCCGGGACTAGTGGTGGTGAGCAGTTCTTC.

This rearrangement joins TRBV9 to TRBJ2-1; 8 nucleotides match TRBD2. Germline lookup yields CDR1 SGDLS and CDR2 YYNGEE. This CDR3 contains 15 residues. The trim removed 4 bases at V and 4 bases at J, leaving 7 bases unmatched. The CDR3 spells CASSPAGAVYNEQFF. In DNA, the CDR3 is TGTGCCAGCAGCCCAGCGGGAGCTGTTTACAATGAGCAGTTCTTC.

The rearrangement uses TRBV2 and TRBJ2-5; D is perhaps TRBD1 (6 bases). The V gene lost 3 bases and the J gene lost 1 base, with 6 bases spanning the gap. Germline V CDR1 and CDR2: SNHLY, FYNNEI. CDR3 size: 13 residues. The DNA for the CDR3 is TGTGCCAGCAGTGAGGACAGCCAAGAGACCCAGTACTTC. This encodes CASSEDSQETQYF.

The V call is TRBV20-1, the J call TRBJ2-7; 10 nucleotides agree with TRBD1. CDR1 and CDR2 (germline): DFQATT, SNEGSKA (reference sequence). With 3 bases clipped from V and 5 bases from J, the junction kept 4 bases outside the gene matches. The CDR3 loop spans 13 amino acids. CDR3 DNA sequence: TGCAGTGCTAGTCGGGACAGGGGCCACGAGCAGTACTTC. It codes for CSASRDRGHEQYF.

This clone was counted at least ten times. V is TRBV25-1 and J is TRBJ2-6; 10 bases are a match to TRBD1. V was pared by 6 bases and J by 3 bases, with 5 bases of the junction left unmatched. The CDR3 sequence is 16 residues long. Germline V CDR1 and CDR2: MGHDK, SYGVNS. The CDR3 nucleotides are TGTGCCAGCAGGGACAGGGGGAGAGGTGGGGCCAACGTCCTGACTTTC. Protein product: CASRDRGRGGANVLTF.

The chain is built from TRBV6-4 and TRBJ1-2; 8 nucleotides align to TRBD1. V dropped 2 bases and J dropped 1; count of bases not matched to a gene: 0. This CDR3 contains 14 residues. Germline CDR1 reads MRHNA; CDR2 reads SNTAGT. CDR3 region: CASSDDRGNYGYTF. The CDR3 DNA follows: TGTGCCAGCAGTGACGACAGGGGTAACTATGGCTACACCTTC.

The V call is TRBV7-9, the J call TRBJ1-4, with 10 bases matching TRBD1. J was trimmed by 3 bases and V by 7 bases; bases with no gene match: 11. Germline loops: CDR1 SEHNR, CDR2 FQNEAQ (reference sequence). The CDR3 is 17 residues long. Here the CDR3 DNA reads TGTGCCAGCACCCCTGACAGGGGGCTTGGTCCTAATGAAAAACTGTTTTTT. Its translation: CASTPDRGLGPNEKLFF.

This clone has just a few counts. The rearrangement uses TRBV27 and TRBJ1-5, with TRBD1 matching 7 bases. V gave up 6 bases and J gave up 7 bases; unmatched junction bases: 6. The CDR3 covers 13 residues. Germline V CDR1 and CDR2: MNHEY, SMNVEV (reference sequence). CDR3 amino acids: CASRQGLGQPQHF. The CDR3 bases are TGTGCCAGCAGACAGGGGCTGGGGCAGCCCCAGCATTTT.

The CDR3 reads CAWSPDRRTEAFF. CDR3 in DNA: TGTGCCTGGAGTCCGGACAGACGCACTGAAGCTTTCTTT. The genes are TRBV30 and TRBJ1-1; D possibly corresponds to TRBD1 (6 bases). The germline gives CDR1 GTSNPN, CDR2 SVGIG (reference sequence). The CDR3 loop spans 13 amino acids. V shed 2 bases and J shed 4 bases, with 11 bases lying between them.